These T cell receptor beta chains were read from a single sample in a study of CD8 T cells in Susac syndrome. TCRdb redid the calling of the immunoSEQ multiplex PCR reads with MiXCR, one entry per CDR3 protein. The sample lists about 180,000 distinct CDR3 sequences, about 95% occurring once. The sequenced material came from CD8+ T cells from PBMCs. The receptors derive from a human donor with multiple sclerosis. CDR3s include the opening cysteine and the closing phenylalanine or tryptophan. A D gene is named only where the DNA matches it firmly. Clone sizes are given selectively: once, few, many, or a class where the clone is expanded.

D: TRBD1; J: TRBJ1-2; V: TRBV12-3/TRBV12-4; size: NA; DNA: TGTGCCAGCAGTTTGGGAAAGGACAGGGCCTTTGGCTACACCTTC; CDR3: CASSLGKDRAFGYTF
D: NA; J: TRBJ2-1; V: TRBV2; size: NA; DNA: TGTGCCAGCAGTGGTCTAGCCTATGAGCAGTTCTTC; CDR3: CASSGLAYEQFF
D: TRBD1; J: TRBJ2-7; V: TRBV2; size: NA; DNA: TGTGCCAGCGAATCCGGACAGGGGGTGTCCTACGAGCAGTACTTC; CDR3: CASESGQGVSYEQYF
D: TRBD1; J: TRBJ2-7; V: TRBV29-1; size: NA; DNA: TGCAGCGTTCTAGGACAGGGTAAAGGCTACGAGCAGTACTTC; CDR3: CSVLGQGKGYEQYF
D: NA; J: TRBJ2-3; V: TRBV7-9; size: NA; DNA: TGTGCCAGCAGACCCGGACCCACAGATACGCAGTATTTT; CDR3: CASRPGPTDTQYF
D: NA; J: TRBJ2-3; V: TRBV7-9; size: NA; DNA: TGTGCCAGCAGCTTAAGGCGGGGAATTTGGGATACGCAGTATTTT; CDR3: CASSLRRGIWDTQYF
D: TRBD1; J: TRBJ2-7; V: TRBV5-6; size: NA; DNA: TGTGCCAGCAGCACGGGACAGGGGAGTGAGCAGTACTTC; CDR3: CASSTGQGSEQYF
D: NA; J: TRBJ1-3; V: TRBV7-9; size: once; DNA: TGTGCCAGCAGCCAGCCGGGCTCTGGAAACACCATATATTTT; CDR3: CASSQPGSGNTIYF
D: TRBD2; J: TRBJ2-3; V: TRBV13; size: NA; DNA: TGTGCCAGCAGTTCTAGGACTAGCGGTTACACAGATACGCAGTATTTT; CDR3: CASSSRTSGYTDTQYF
D: TRBD2; J: TRBJ2-3; V: TRBV20-1; size: NA; DNA: TGCAGTGCTAGAGGACTAGCAACGGATACGCAGTATTTT; CDR3: CSARGLATDTQYF
D: TRBD1; J: TRBJ2-5; V: TRBV5-6; size: NA; DNA: TGTGCCAGCAGCTTACCGGGACAGGGGGTTAACCAAGAGACCCAGTACTTC; CDR3: CASSLPGQGVNQETQYF
D: NA; J: TRBJ2-1; V: TRBV18; size: NA; DNA: TGTGCCAGCTCACCCCGGGACAAGTTTTACAATGAGCAGTTCTTC; CDR3: CASSPRDKFYNEQFF
D: TRBD2; J: TRBJ2-1; V: TRBV25-1; size: NA; DNA: TGTGCCAGCAGTGAATATGGACTAGCGGGAGACAATGAGCAGTTCTTC; CDR3: CASSEYGLAGDNEQFF
D: NA; J: TRBJ2-1; V: TRBV6-5; size: NA; DNA: TGTGCCAGCAGTTACTCGATTAGGGTAGAGCAGTTCTTC; CDR3: CASSYSIRVEQFF
D: NA; J: TRBJ2-3; V: TRBV13; size: NA; DNA: TGTGCCAGCAGCTTTTACGGTGCAGATACGCAGTATTTT; CDR3: CASSFYGADTQYF
D: NA; J: TRBJ1-2; V: TRBV9; size: NA; DNA: TGTGCCAGCAGCGGAGGGACGGCGTATGGCTACACCTTC; CDR3: CASSGGTAYGYTF
D: NA; J: TRBJ2-5; V: TRBV9; size: NA; DNA: TGTGCCAGCAGCGTATGGGGGGACCAAGAGACCCAGTACTTC; CDR3: CASSVWGDQETQYF
D: TRBD1; J: TRBJ2-3; V: TRBV6-1; size: NA; DNA: TGTGCCCTGGGACAGGGTCATCGAAGCACAGATACGCAGTATTTT; CDR3: CALGQGHRSTDTQYF
D: NA; J: TRBJ1-2; V: TRBV29-1; size: NA; DNA: TGCAGCGTGAACAGGGTCCTTAGGGGCTACACCTTC; CDR3: CSVNRVLRGYTF
D: NA; J: TRBJ1-2; V: TRBV7-9; size: NA; DNA: TGTGCCAGCAGCTTAGAGACGGCCTATGGCTACACCTTC; CDR3: CASSLETAYGYTF
D: NA; J: TRBJ2-3; V: TRBV20-1; size: NA; DNA: TGCAGTGCCAGGGGTCGGCGTAGCACAGATACGCAGTATTTT; CDR3: CSARGRRSTDTQYF
D: TRBD1; J: TRBJ2-1; V: TRBV19; size: NA; DNA: TGTGCCAGTACTTGGACAGGGGGCTACAATGAGCAGTTCTTC; CDR3: CASTWTGGYNEQFF
D: TRBD2; J: TRBJ2-7; V: TRBV3-1; size: NA; DNA: TGTGCCAGCAGCCCAAGACTAGCGGGAGATTACGAGCAGTACTTC; CDR3: CASSPRLAGDYEQYF
D: NA; J: TRBJ1-2; V: TRBV30; size: NA; DNA: TGTGCCTGGATACGGGACGGGGCAGCGGGGTTCTATGGCTACACCTTC; CDR3: CAWIRDGAAGFYGYTF
D: NA; J: TRBJ2-1; V: TRBV7-9; size: few; DNA: TGTGCCAGCAGCTTAGTAGGGTTCGATGAGCAGTTCTTC; CDR3: CASSLVGFDEQFF
D: NA; J: TRBJ1-2; V: TRBV4-1; size: NA; DNA: TGCGCCAGCACTCTGGGGGTGGATAACTATGGCTACACCTTC; CDR3: CASTLGVDNYGYTF
D: NA; J: TRBJ1-1; V: TRBV29-1; size: NA; DNA: TGCAGCGTTGAGGTTGGCGGAGGGTACACTGAAGCTTTCTTT; CDR3: CSVEVGGGYTEAFF
D: NA; J: TRBJ2-1; V: TRBV27; size: NA; DNA: TGTGCCAGCAGTTACGGGCTCTACAATGAGCAGTTCTTC; CDR3: CASSYGLYNEQFF
D: TRBD1; J: TRBJ1-4; V: TRBV29-1; size: NA; DNA: TGCAGCGTTCAAGACAGGGCAACTAATGAAAAACTGTTTTTT; CDR3: CSVQDRATNEKLFF
D: NA; J: TRBJ1-2; V: TRBV9; size: NA; DNA: TGTGCCAGCAGCGCAAGGGGGGTCGGCTACACCTTC; CDR3: CASSARGVGYTF
D: NA; J: TRBJ2-7; V: TRBV27; size: NA; DNA: TGTGCCAGCGGAAAGGGACTCCCCAGGGCCGAGCAGTACTTC; CDR3: CASGKGLPRAEQYF
D: NA; J: TRBJ2-1; V: TRBV3-1; size: NA; DNA: TGTGCCAGCAGCCAAGAGTTCGGTCACAATGAGCAGTTCTTC; CDR3: CASSQEFGHNEQFF
D: NA; J: TRBJ2-7; V: TRBV29-1; size: NA; DNA: TGCAGCGTTGAAGAGCGGCTCGAGCAGTACTTC; CDR3: CSVEERLEQYF
D: NA; J: TRBJ2-2; V: TRBV9; size: NA; DNA: TGTGCCAGCAGGCCGGGTGGGAGCACCGGGGAGCTGTTTTTT; CDR3: CASRPGGSTGELFF
D: TRBD1; J: TRBJ2-7; V: TRBV3-1; size: NA; DNA: TGTGCCAGCAGCGTGACGGGACAGCCGCCCTACGAGCAGTACTTC; CDR3: CASSVTGQPPYEQYF
D: TRBD1; J: TRBJ1-1; V: TRBV5-1; size: NA; DNA: TGCGCCAGCAGCGCGGGACAGGGTCGAAGCACTGAAGCTTTCTTT; CDR3: CASSAGQGRSTEAFF
D: NA; J: TRBJ1-1; V: TRBV27; size: NA; DNA: TGTGCCAGCAGTTTACGATGGGGGCGCTTGGACACTGAAGCTTTCTTT; CDR3: CASSLRWGRLDTEAFF
D: TRBD1; J: TRBJ2-7; V: TRBV13; size: NA; DNA: TGTGCCAGCAGCGCCCGACAGGGTGTGGGCGAGCAGTACTTC; CDR3: CASSARQGVGEQYF
D: NA; J: TRBJ2-7; V: TRBV7-2; size: NA; DNA: TGTGCCAGCAGCGCGAACGGACTTACCGTGCCGCCGCGCGAGCAGTACTTC; CDR3: CASSANGLTVPPREQYF
D: TRBD1; J: TRBJ2-7; V: TRBV5-1; size: NA; DNA: TGCGCCAGCAGCTCCCACGGGACAGGGCGTTACGAGCAGTACTTC; CDR3: CASSSHGTGRYEQYF
D: NA; J: TRBJ2-3; V: TRBV28; size: NA; DNA: TGTGCCAGCAATCCTAGCGCCCTGGGCAACACAGATACGCAGTATTTT; CDR3: CASNPSALGNTDTQYF
D: NA; J: TRBJ2-1; V: TRBV7-9; size: NA; DNA: TGTGCCAGCAGCCTCTATTGGGGGGACCACAATGAGCAGTTCTTC; CDR3: CASSLYWGDHNEQFF
D: NA; J: TRBJ2-7; V: TRBV2; size: NA; DNA: TGTGCCAGCACCGCGGAAGACTACGAGCAGTACTTC; CDR3: CASTAEDYEQYF
D: TRBD2; J: TRBJ2-7; V: TRBV4-1; size: NA; DNA: TGCGCCAGCAGCCCGCTAGCGGGGAGATTGTACGAGCAGTACTTC; CDR3: CASSPLAGRLYEQYF